The clone carrying this T cell receptor beta chain has ten or more counts. This sample was taken from a study of spatial heterogeneity in lung cancer. The CDR3 length is 15 residues. CDR1 and CDR2 (germline): MNHEY, SVGAGI. The germline V and J ends were trimmed by 4 bases and 2 bases, with 12 bases remaining between them. Time point denoted: blood at routine non-recurrence follow-up after resection. Unsorted whole RNA samples from tumor, nontumor lung or frozen PBMC were sequenced. TCRdb used MiXCR to reprocess the 5' RACE reads, holding one entry per CDR3 protein. The table has 95,000 to 130,000 distinct CDR3 sequences, less than 15% seen once.

The V gene is TRBV6-5, the J gene TRBJ1-5; a weak D match, TRBD1 (5 bases). This TCR was recovered from a male donor with early-stage non-small cell lung cancer. This sample comprised PBMCs, obtained at follow-up. The CDR3 sequence is CASSLRQFGNQPQHF. The DNA for the CDR3 is TGTGCCAGCAGTTTACGACAGTTTGGCAATCAGCCCCAGCATTTT.